Each of the 11 T cell receptor beta chains below was sequenced from the same sample in a study of immune evolution from preneoplasia to lung adenocarcinoma. Sequenced by immunoSEQ multiplex PCR; TCRdb stores in-frame clones only, minus some. The table includes 6,000 to 7,500 clones, around 75% detected once. The sequenced material came from FFPE minimally invasive lung adenocarcinoma tissue. All receptors derive from a person aged 70 to 85 with lung adenocarcinoma.

The rearrangement uses TRBV5-1 and TRBJ2-7, with 9 positions matching TRBD1. The CDR3 runs 14 residues. Germline trimming cut 2 bases from V and 4 bases from J; bases unmatched to any gene: 4. The germline V gene has CDR1 SGHRS and CDR2 YFSETQ. The CDR3 DNA sequence: TGCGCCAGCAGCTTACCGGGACAGGGATACGAGCAGTACTTC. This gives the protein CASSLPGQGYEQYF.

The rearrangement links TRBV7-2 to TRBJ1-5; 7 nucleotides agree with TRBD1. There are 15 residues in the CDR3. The V segment lost 5 bases and the J segment 4 bases; nucleotides outside the gene matches: 8. Germline CDR1 SGHTA, CDR2 FQGNSA. The CDR3 bases are TGTGCCAGCAGCATTAGACAGGGTGGGAATCAGCCCCAGCATTTT. Residues: CASSIRQGGNQPQHF. Based on the CDR3 plus reference TRBV7-2 and TRBJ1-5, the full variable domain is GAGVSQSPSNKVTEKGKDVELRCDPISGHTALYWYRQSLGQGLEFLIYFQGNSAPDKSGLPSDRFSAERTGGSVSTLTIQRTQQEDSAVYLCASSIRQGGNQPQHFGDGTRLSIL.

The V and J genes are TRBV19 and TRBJ1-1; D gene unclear. Trimming removed 4 bases at V and 1 base at J, with 7 bases between. Germline CDR1 LNHDA, CDR2 SQIVND (reference sequence). This CDR3 has 13 residues. The CDR3 region is CASSNPTNTEAFF. The CDR3 coding sequence is TGTGCCAGTAGTAACCCGACGAACACTGAAGCTTTCTTT.

The CDR3 spells CASSLWDSYEQYF. The CDR3 DNA reads TGTGCCAGCAGCTTATGGGACTCCTACGAGCAGTACTTC. The V gene is TRBV7-2, the J gene TRBJ2-7; D ambiguous. The CDR3 runs to 13 residues. Germline loops: CDR1 SGHTA, CDR2 FQGNSA. Trimming took 2 bases from V and 0 from J, leaving 5 bases between them.

The V gene is TRBV6-5, the J gene TRBJ1-2; a weak D match, TRBD1 (6 bases). The CDR3 is 14 residues long. Germline CDR1 MNHEY, CDR2 SVGAGI. V was pared by 0 bases and J by 4 bases, with 9 bases between. The CDR3 is CASSYSGTLYGYTF. DNA for the CDR3: TGTGCCAGCAGTTACTCCGGGACACTCTATGGCTACACCTTC.

In this sample, this clone turned up once. This rearrangement joins TRBV14 to TRBJ2-5; D tentatively fits TRBD1 or TRBD2 (5 bases each). The CDR3 runs to 14 residues. The V and J ends lost 3 bases and 11 bases respectively, with 19 bases between them. Germline V lookup: CDR1 SGHDN, CDR2 FVKESK. The CDR3 region has the DNA TGTGCCAGCAGCCAGTACGGGGCAGCCGTGGGTCAGTACTTC. Translation: CASSQYGAAVGQYF.

J is TRBJ2-1 and V is TRBV30, with no clear D. V lost 2 bases and J 3 bases, leaving 5 bases between the germline ends. CDR1 GTSNPN and CDR2 SVGIG come from the germline V gene (reference sequence). The CDR3 loop spans 12 amino acids. In DNA, the CDR3 is TGTGCCTGGAGTCTAAACTACAATGAGCAGTTCTTC. The encoded protein is CAWSLNYNEQFF.

V usage is TRBV5-1 and J usage is TRBJ2-7; 7 bases agree with TRBD1. From germline, CDR1 is SGHRS and CDR2 YFSETQ. This CDR3 is 14 amino acids long. Losses at the gene ends were 7 bases for V and 0 bases for J; bases not matched to a gene: 7. The CDR3 DNA follows: TGCGCCAGCCACCGGGACAGCCACTCCTACGAGCAGTACTTC. This gives the protein CASHRDSHSYEQYF.

V gene TRBV5-1 combines with J gene TRBJ2-5; tentative D call: TRBD2 (5 bases). This CDR3 comprises 13 residues. Germline V gene data show CDR1 as SGHRS and CDR2 as YFSETQ. V shed 4 bases and J shed 1 base, with 8 bases lying between them. This CDR3 is CASSDGGQETQYF. The CDR3 nucleotides read TGCGCCAGCAGCGACGGAGGCCAAGAGACCCAGTACTTC. The full variable domain, with the rest looked up from reference TRBV5-1 and TRBJ2-5, is KAGVTQTPRYLIKTRGQQVTLSCSPISGHRSVSWYQQTPGQGLQFLFEYFSETQRNKGNFPGRFSGRQFSNSRSEMNVSTLELGDSALYLCASSDGGQETQYFGPGTRLLVL.

V usage is TRBV6-1 and J usage is TRBJ1-1; 9 bases match TRBD1. V dropped 9 bases and J dropped 8; count of bases not matched to a gene: 16. The CDR3 spans 15 residues. From germline, CDR1 is MNHNS and CDR2 SASEGT. CDR3 DNA: TGTGCCAGTGTCGGTTGGGCGGGGGACAGGGAGGAAGCTTTCTTT. This translates into CASVGWAGDREEAFF.

The rearrangement uses TRBV6-5 and TRBJ2-6; D is unclear. Trimming removed 6 bases from V and 4 bases from J, with 7 bases in between. The V gene's germline CDR1 is MNHEY and CDR2 SVGAGI. CDR3 length: 13 amino acids. CDR3 nucleotides: TGTGCCAGCAGCCGATTCGGGGCCAACGTCCTGACTTTC. Its translation is CASSRFGANVLTF.